This is a list of T cell receptor beta chains from one sample in a study of sequential checkpoint blockade in melanoma. Using immunoSEQ multiplex PCR, the repertoire was profiled, and TCRdb retains in-frame clones only, with some absent. Of about 21,000 clones listed, about four fifths are singletons. Sequencing used CD8+ T cells sorted from blood (inferred from file names), obtained from a patient given nivolumab and ipilimumab in sequence. These receptors originate from a human donor with melanoma. CDR3s include the opening cysteine and the closing phenylalanine or tryptophan. A D gene is named only where the DNA matches it firmly. Not every row has a clone size; where given, it reads once, few, many or a size class.

.	TRBD1	TRBV6-1	TRBJ1-2	CASRVTGETNYGYTF	TGTGCCAGCAGGGTGACAGGGGAAACTAACTATGGCTACACCTTC
.	.	TRBV7-2	TRBJ1-4	CASSLGGGRRHEKLFF	TGTGCCAGCAGCTTAGGTGGCGGGAGGCGTCATGAAAAACTGTTTTTT
medium-sized	.	TRBV7-9	TRBJ2-1	CASRGADEQFF	TGTGCCAGTCGGGGGGCCGATGAGCAGTTCTTC
.	.	TRBV9	TRBJ1-3	CASTRRGNSGNTIYF	TGTGCCAGCACCCGGAGAGGAAACTCTGGAAACACCATATATTTT
.	TRBD1	TRBV5-8	TRBJ1-1	CASSLGQGFRNTEAFF	TGCGCCAGCAGCCTCGGACAGGGTTTCCGGAACACTGAAGCTTTCTTT
.	.	TRBV19	TRBJ2-2	CASSMTGNTGELFF	TGTGCCAGTAGTATGACAGGGAACACCGGGGAGCTGTTTTTT
.	TRBD2	TRBV11-1	TRBJ2-7	CASSLGGTRLLYEQYF	TGTGCCAGCAGCCTTGGTGGGACTAGGCTTCTCTACGAGCAGTACTTC
few	TRBD1	TRBV6-5	TRBJ2-2	CASTGQLTGELFF	TGTGCCAGCACGGGACAGCTCACCGGGGAGCTGTTTTTT
few	TRBD1	TRBV4-3	TRBJ1-2	CASSQESTGGWIGYTF	TGCGCCAGCAGCCAAGAAAGCACAGGGGGATGGATTGGCTACACCTTC
.	.	TRBV14	TRBJ2-1	CASSQGASSYNEQFF	TGTGCCAGCAGCCAAGGGGCCAGCTCCTACAATGAGCAGTTCTTC
once	TRBD1	TRBV27	TRBJ2-7	CASSLASGGHEQYF	TGTGCCAGCAGTTTAGCATCAGGGGGTCACGAGCAGTACTTC
.	TRBD1	TRBV7-6	TRBJ2-7	CASSLDRGHYEQYF	TGTGCCAGCAGCCTAGACAGGGGGCACTACGAGCAGTACTTC
.	TRBD1	TRBV7-9	TRBJ2-7	CASIGGQGANYEQYF	TGTGCCAGCATTGGAGGACAGGGGGCGAACTACGAGCAGTACTTC
.	TRBD2	TRBV19	TRBJ2-7	CASSMGLAETYEQYF	TGTGCCAGTAGTATGGGGCTAGCGGAGACCTACGAGCAGTACTTC
.	.	TRBV28	TRBJ1-5	CASSWTISNQPQHF	TGTGCCAGCAGTTGGACAATTAGCAATCAGCCCCAGCATTTT
.	TRBD1	TRBV10-3	TRBJ1-6	CAISEIVYRQGYNSPLHF	TGTGCCATCAGTGAGATTGTTTATCGACAGGGGTATAATTCCCCCCTCCACTTT
.	.	TRBV4-2	TRBJ2-3	CASSPTGGGPGDTQYF	TGTGCCAGCAGCCCAACTGGGGGGGGCCCTGGAGATACGCAGTATTTT
once	TRBD1	TRBV6-6	TRBJ1-6	CASSPQGPYNSPLHF	TGTGCCAGCAGTCCACAGGGGCCCTATAATTCACCCCTCCACTTT
.	.	TRBV27	TRBJ1-2	CASRGGNYGYTF	TGTGCCAGCAGAGGAGGGAACTATGGCTACACCTTC
.	.	TRBV20-1	TRBJ2-1	CSARVLYEQFF	TGCAGTGCTAGAGTCCTCTATGAGCAGTTCTTC
.	TRBD1	TRBV7-2	TRBJ1-2	CASSFHDRAYGYTF	TGTGCCAGCAGCTTCCATGACAGGGCCTATGGCTACACCTTC
.	TRBD1	TRBV6-6	TRBJ2-7	CATRDSVYEQYF	TGTGCCACACGGGACAGTGTTTACGAGCAGTACTTC
.	.	TRBV6-6	TRBJ2-1	CASSYFRGGASEQFF	TGTGCCAGCAGTTACTTTCGAGGGGGGGCGAGTGAGCAGTTCTTC
.	TRBD1	TRBV10-3	TRBJ2-7	CAIRSTGTEVHEQYF	TGTGCCATCAGGAGCACCGGGACAGAGGTCCACGAGCAGTACTTC
.	TRBD1	TRBV28	TRBJ2-5	CASSETGAKYQETQYF	TGTGCCAGCAGTGAGACAGGGGCTAAGTACCAAGAGACCCAGTACTTC
.	.	TRBV6-1	TRBJ1-1	CASRSNPGVNTEAFF	TGTGCCAGCAGAAGTAACCCGGGGGTGAACACTGAAGCTTTCTTT
.	.	TRBV5-4	TRBJ2-4	CASSPRWAADPKNIQYF	TGTGCCAGCAGCCCTCGCTGGGCAGCCGATCCTAAAAACATTCAGTACTTC
.	TRBD1	TRBV27	TRBJ2-3	CASSFIRTGGWTDTQYF	TGTGCCAGCAGCTTCATCCGGACAGGGGGATGGACAGATACGCAGTATTTT
.	TRBD2	TRBV4-3	TRBJ2-7	CASSQGGGYEQYF	TGCGCCAGCAGCCAAGGGGGGGGCTACGAGCAGTACTTC
.	TRBD1	TRBV7-6	TRBJ2-7	CASSLQDRASSYEQYF	TGTGCCAGCAGCTTACAGGACAGGGCGAGCTCCTACGAGCAGTACTTC
.	.	TRBV7-9	TRBJ1-4	CASSASSATNEKLFF	TGTGCCAGCAGCGCCAGTTCCGCAACTAATGAAAAACTGTTTTTT
.	.	TRBV15	TRBJ2-1	CATSPGYNEQFF	TGTGCCACCAGCCCGGGGTACAATGAGCAGTTCTTC
.	.	TRBV7-9	TRBJ1-1	CASSLARTAGTEAFF	TGTGCCAGCAGTTTGGCCCGCACGGCGGGCACTGAAGCTTTCTTT
.	.	TRBV4-2	TRBJ1-5	CASSQPGSNQPQHF	TGTGCCAGCAGCCAACCGGGGAGCAATCAGCCCCAGCATTTT
once	TRBD2	TRBV19	TRBJ2-7	CASSINVGLALEQYF	TGTGCCAGTAGTATAAATGTAGGACTAGCTCTCGAGCAGTACTTC
few	TRBD2	TRBV7-6	TRBJ2-7	CASSSFSGETYEQYF	TGTGCCAGCAGCTCGTTTAGCGGGGAAACCTACGAGCAGTACTTC
.	.	TRBV7-6	TRBJ2-7	CASSLGLSYEQYF	TGTGCCAGCAGCCTAGGACTCTCCTACGAGCAGTACTTC
.	.	TRBV14	TRBJ1-2	CASSQVAGGFGGYTF	TGTGCCAGCAGCCAAGTCGCGGGGGGTTTCGGTGGCTACACCTTC
.	.	TRBV14	TRBJ2-7	CASSLHRIGTFYEQYF	TGTGCCAGCAGCCTTCACCGCATCGGGACATTCTACGAGCAGTACTTC
.	.	TRBV27	TRBJ1-5	CASHPDRSNQPQHF	TGTGCCAGCCATCCGGACAGAAGCAATCAGCCCCAGCATTTT